Shown below are 31 T cell receptor beta chains from a single sample sequenced in a study of identical twins. TCRdb reprocessed the 5' RACE reads via MiXCR and lists one record per CDR3 protein. Of about 220,000 distinct CDR3 sequences listed, about 7.5% are singletons. Another study also made use of these data, one on yellow fever vaccine responses in identical twins.

Sequences were obtained from memory (CD45RO+) T cells sorted from blood. The source of these receptors is a woman aged 18 to 35 in good health.

This clonotype was counted a few times. The chain combines TRBV6-1 with TRBJ2-5; 9 nucleotides agree with TRBD1. V lost 6 bases, J lost 5 bases, and 7 bases stayed unmatched. The germline CDR1 and CDR2 sequences are MNHNS and SASEGT. CDR3 length: 14 amino acids. The CDR3 loop is CASSIGTGRETQYF. The CDR3 nucleotides are TGTGCCAGCAGCATTGGGACAGGGCGGGAGACCCAGTACTTC.

This chain links TRBV7-2 with TRBJ2-4, with a weak D call TRBD1 (6 bases). From germline, CDR1 is SGHTA and CDR2 FQGNSA. The V end lost 4 bases, the J end lost 7 bases, and 17 bases lay between the germline ends. This CDR3 is 15 amino acids long. CDR3 DNA: TGTGCCAGCAGCTATATCCCAGTCCAGGGGAACATTCAGTACTTC. As protein: CASSYIPVQGNIQYF.

This clonotype has a handful of counts. This rearrangement joins TRBV7-2 to TRBJ2-3; 12 nucleotides align to TRBD2. Per the germline V gene, CDR1 is SGHTA and CDR2 is FQGNSA. The CDR3 loop spans 17 amino acids. Unmatched junction bases numbered 6, after V lost 4 bases and J lost 1 base. This CDR3 is CASSSWTSGMGTDTQYF. The CDR3, as DNA: TGTGCCAGCAGCTCGTGGACTAGCGGGATGGGCACAGATACGCAGTATTTT.

This clonotype appeared a few times. The V and J genes are TRBV7-2 and TRBJ2-2, with D unresolved. The CDR3 is 17 amino acids. Looked up from germline, CDR1 is SGHTA and CDR2 is FQGNSA. V was cut by 7 bases and J by 1 base, with 19 bases left in between. CDR3 sequence (DNA): TGTGCCAGCACCCCTGTGGTGAAGATGGGGAACACCGGGGAGCTGTTTTTT. Translated, it gives CASTPVVKMGNTGELFF.

The chain joins TRBV29-1 to TRBJ2-5; no clear D. Trimming left V 7 bases short and J 3 bases short, with 12 bases between. The V gene's germline CDR1 is SQVTM and CDR2 ANQGSEA. This CDR3 is 12 amino acids long. In DNA form, the CDR3 reads TGCAGCGGATCCCAGGCAGAAGAGACCCAGTACTTC. Protein product: CSGSQAEETQYF.

There are a few counts of this clonotype. This rearrangement joins TRBV4-3 to TRBJ2-7, with D maybe TRBD2 (5 bases). The CDR3 is 15 amino acids. Between the trimmed V and J ends, which lost 1 base and 0 bases, there was a span of 10 bases. Germline assignment: CDR1 LGHNA and CDR2 YSLEER. For the CDR3, the DNA is TGCGCCAGCAGCCAAGTTGAGGGTAACTCCTACGAGCAGTACTTC. Protein sequence: CASSQVEGNSYEQYF.

This clonotype was observed many times. The chain joins TRBV4-2 to TRBJ2-2; 12 bases map to TRBD2. The CDR3 is 19 amino acids. The germline gives CDR1 LGHNA, CDR2 YNFKEQ. V was clipped by 7 bases and J by 0 bases; unmatched bases: 12. For the CDR3, the DNA is TGTGCCAGCACCCCTAGGAGACTAGCGGGAGTGGCGAACACCGGGGAGCTGTTTTTT. It yields the protein CASTPRRLAGVANTGELFF.

The J gene is TRBJ2-6, the V gene TRBV7-9; maybe TRBD1 (6 bases). V was shortened by 5 bases and J by 2 bases, with 13 bases between the two germline ends. There are 16 residues in the CDR3. The germline gives CDR1 SEHNR, CDR2 FQNEAQ (reference sequence). CDR3 DNA sequence: TGTGCCAGCAGCCTTACCCCAGGGGCTGGGGCCAACGTCCTGACTTTC. This codes for CASSLTPGAGANVLTF. Full variable domain (rest looked up from reference TRBV7-9 and TRBJ2-6): DTGVSQNPRHKITKRGQNVTFRCDPISEHNRLYWYRQTLGQGPEFLTYFQNEAQLEKSRLLSDRFSAERPKGSFSTLEIQRTEQGDSAMYLCASSLTPGAGANVLTFGAGSRLTVL.

Turning to this clonotype: Just one base apart from a much larger clone, this may be a read error. The chain employs TRBV20-1 and TRBJ1-2; D is unresolved. Germline V lookup: CDR1 DFQATT, CDR2 SNEGSKA (reference sequence). CDR3 length: 17 residues. CDR3 loop: CCARDSGAGRANYGYTF. CDR3 DNA sequence: TGCTGTGCTAGAGATAGTGGAGCAGGCCGAGCTAACTATGGCTACACCTTC.

V is TRBV9 and J is TRBJ1-2; D not certain. The germline CDR1 and CDR2 sequences are SGDLS and YYNGEE. This CDR3 is 13 amino acids long. V was trimmed by 0 bases and J by 1 base, leaving 4 bases between them. The CDR3 spells CASSVDINYGYTF. CDR3 DNA sequence: TGTGCCAGCAGCGTAGACATTAACTATGGCTACACCTTC.

This clonotype was seen only a few times. This chain joins TRBV3-1 and TRBJ1-4, with a weak D call TRBD1 (5 bases). The V and J ends lost 4 bases and 5 bases respectively, with 23 bases between them. Per the germline V gene, CDR1 is LGHDT and CDR2 is YNNKEL (reference sequence). There are 18 residues in the CDR3. This CDR3 reads CASSPGPGLGYRNEKLFF. CDR3 coding DNA: TGTGCCAGCAGCCCGGGACCCGGCCTCGGGTATCGAAATGAAAAACTGTTTTTT.

This clonotype was observed many times. The genes are TRBV7-9 and TRBJ2-3; TRBD2 matches at 8 bases. Germline trimming cut 3 bases from V and 3 bases from J; bases unmatched to any gene: 2. CDR3 length: 14 amino acids. The germline CDR1 and CDR2 sequences are SEHNR and FQNEAQ (reference sequence). The CDR3 nucleotides read TGTGCCAGCAGCTTTGCGGGGGGTACAGATACGCAGTATTTT. Encoded protein: CASSFAGGTDTQYF.

The chain employs TRBV27 and TRBJ2-2, with a weak D call TRBD2 (6 bases). The CDR3 totals 14 residues. The germline V and J ends were trimmed by 7 bases and 0 bases, with 9 bases remaining between them. Germline V gives CDR1 MNHEY, CDR2 SMNVEV (reference sequence). CDR3 protein: CASKAGTNTGELFF. The CDR3 bases are TGTGCCAGCAAGGCGGGGACGAACACCGGGGAGCTGTTTTTT.

The rearrangement joins TRBV20-1 to TRBJ2-7; TRBD1 agrees at 12 bases. The CDR3 runs to 14 residues. Germline trimming cut 2 bases from V and 5 bases from J; bases unmatched to any gene: 4. The germline gives CDR1 DFQATT, CDR2 SNEGSKA (reference sequence). The CDR3 loop reads CSARTGTGGDEQYF. CDR3 sequence (DNA): TGCAGTGCTAGAACCGGGACAGGGGGCGACGAGCAGTACTTC.

This clonotype has at least ten counts. CDR3 protein: CASTVQLVDTQYF. The CDR3 DNA reads TGTGCCAGCACCGTACAACTAGTCGATACGCAGTATTTT. J is TRBJ2-3 and V is TRBV7-2, with D maybe TRBD2 (5 bases). This CDR3 region has 13 residues. V gave up 7 bases and J gave up 6 bases, with 14 bases separating them. Looked up from germline, CDR1 is SGHTA and CDR2 is FQGNSA.

In this sample, this clonotype turned up a few times. The rearrangement joins TRBV12-3 or TRBV12-4 to TRBJ2-7; TRBD1 might be the D (5 bases). With 6 bases removed from V and 2 bases from J, the gap between germline ends came to 8 bases. The CDR3 is 12 amino acids. The CDR3, as DNA: TGTGCCAGCAGCGCAGGGACCTACGAGCAGTACTTC. Protein product: CASSAGTYEQYF.

The V and J genes are TRBV20-1 and TRBJ2-3; 10 bases fit TRBD2. The V segment lost 4 bases and the J segment 4 bases; nucleotides outside the gene matches: 8. The CDR3 loop spans 15 amino acids. CDR1 is DFQATT, CDR2 SNEGSKA, per germline (reference sequence). The CDR3 loop is CSAKTSGKGADTQYF. The CDR3 bases are TGCAGTGCTAAAACTAGCGGGAAAGGTGCAGATACGCAGTATTTT.

This clonotype was counted between two and nine times. The chain uses TRBV19 and TRBJ2-3, with TRBD2 identical over 14 bases. Losses at the gene ends were 3 bases for V and 4 bases for J; bases not matched to a gene: 0. Germline lookup yields CDR1 LNHDA and CDR2 SQIVND (reference sequence). This CDR3 contains 15 residues. The CDR3: CASSMGLAGADTQYF. The CDR3 DNA sequence: TGTGCCAGTAGTATGGGACTAGCGGGGGCAGATACGCAGTATTTT.

This clonotype was recorded many times. This sequence joins TRBV20-1 and TRBJ2-3; D is uncertain. The V end lost 4 bases, the J end lost 1 base, and 12 bases lay between the germline ends. The CDR3 covers 14 residues. Germline CDR1 reads DFQATT; CDR2 reads SNEGSKA (reference sequence). DNA of the CDR3: TGCAGTGCTACGATTTGGGAAGGCACAGATACGCAGTATTTT. This codes for CSATIWEGTDTQYF.

The V call is TRBV5-6, the J call TRBJ2-1; 9 bases map to TRBD1. The CDR3 has 15 residues. J gave up 2 bases and V 4 bases, and 4 bases lay outside the gene matches. CDR1 SGHDT and CDR2 YYEEEE come from the germline V gene. CDR3 bases: TGTGCCAGCAGCCCTGGGACAGGGACCTACAATGAGCAGTTCTTC. Encoded protein: CASSPGTGTYNEQFF. Filled out from reference TRBV5-6 and TRBJ2-1, the complete variable domain reads DAGVTQSPTHLIKTRGQQVTLRCSPKSGHDTVSWYQQALGQGPQFIFQYYEEEERQRGNFPDRFSGHQFPNYSSELNVNALLLGDSALYLCASSPGTGTYNEQFFGPGTRLTVL.

This clonotype was detected many times. A junction end diverges from the germline sequence, so it may reflect a read error. The chain links TRBV24-1 to TRBJ1-5, with D maybe TRBD1 (5 bases). Germline V lookup: CDR1 KGHDR, CDR2 SFDVKD. This CDR3 contains 12 residues. Here the CDR3 DNA reads TGTGCCACCAGTGACGTCACCGGGACTATCTATTTT. Its protein product is CATSDVTGTIYF.

This clonotype occurred many times. V and J are TRBV3-1 and TRBJ2-7; 7 bases align to TRBD2. Per germline, CDR1 LGHDT and CDR2 YNNKEL (reference sequence). V trimming: 4 bases; J trimming: 7 bases; junction bases outside the gene matches: 10. The CDR3 runs to 14 residues. The CDR3 reads CASSPGTTSWEQYF. CDR3 sequence (DNA): TGTGCCAGCAGCCCTGGGACTACCTCTTGGGAGCAGTACTTC.

The chain combines TRBV11-2 with TRBJ2-3, with 8 bases that match TRBD2. This CDR3 has 16 amino acids. The germline V gene has CDR1 SGHAT and CDR2 FQNNGV. J was trimmed by 6 bases and V by 2 bases; bases with no gene match: 10. The DNA of the CDR3 is TGTGCCAGCAGCTTAAGCCCAGCGGGGGTCCCCGATACGCAGTATTTT. This gives the protein CASSLSPAGVPDTQYF.

There are a few counts of this clonotype. This rearrangement joins TRBV7-2 to TRBJ2-3; D not resolved. V gave up 5 bases and J gave up 7 bases, with 10 bases separating them. This CDR3 contains 12 residues. Per the germline V gene, CDR1 is SGHTA and CDR2 is FQGNSA. The CDR3: CASSTNSHTQYF. CDR3 bases: TGTGCCAGCAGCACGAACTCTCATACGCAGTATTTT.

This clonotype was counted only a few times. The chain recombines TRBV20-1 with TRBJ2-5, with 9 bases that match TRBD2. Trimming cost V 3 bases and J 1 base; bases outside gene matches: 3. The CDR3 is made up of 14 amino acids. The V gene's germline CDR1 is DFQATT and CDR2 SNEGSKA (reference sequence). This CDR3 reads CSARAGLAQETQYF. CDR3 coding DNA: TGCAGTGCTAGGGCGGGACTAGCCCAAGAGACCCAGTACTTC.

The chain links TRBV7-9 to TRBJ2-2; 7 positions match TRBD1. CDR1 is SEHNR and CDR2 is FQNEAQ in the germline V gene (reference sequence). The CDR3 spans 16 residues. V gave up 1 base and J gave up 5 bases; unmatched junction bases: 7. The CDR3 protein is CASSLGGQVWTGELFF. CDR3 nucleotide sequence: TGTGCCAGCAGCTTAGGCGGACAGGTCTGGACCGGGGAGCTGTTTTTT.

V is TRBV2 and J is TRBJ1-5, with 7 bases fitting TRBD1. The V segment lost 1 base and the J segment 4 bases; nucleotides outside the gene matches: 13. This CDR3 contains 18 residues. Germline values: CDR1 SNHLY, CDR2 FYNNEI. The CDR3 coding sequence is TGTGCCAGCAGTGAAGACGGATGGACGGACAGGTCTAATCAGCCCCAGCATTTT. Translated, it gives CASSEDGWTDRSNQPQHF.

This clonotype was counted many times. The rearrangement joins TRBV12-3 or TRBV12-4 to TRBJ2-3; D remains ambiguous. Trimming took 1 base from V and 4 from J, leaving 6 bases between them. The CDR3 is made up of 13 amino acids. CDR3 sequence reads: CASSLGDPDTQYF. CDR3 sequence (DNA): TGTGCCAGCAGTTTAGGGGATCCAGATACGCAGTATTTT.

Many counts were recorded for this clonotype. The V and J genes are TRBV7-8 and TRBJ1-5; 7 bases are shared with TRBD1. Germline CDR1 reads SGHVS; CDR2 reads FQNEAQ. The ends lost 5 bases at V and 3 bases at J; junction bases unmatched: 7. The CDR3 loop spans 15 amino acids. This CDR3 is CASSIQQGPNQPQHF. CDR3 nucleotide sequence: TGTGCCAGCAGCATCCAACAGGGGCCCAATCAGCCCCAGCATTTT.

This clonotype was counted ten times or more. This chain connects TRBV7-3 to TRBJ2-2, with TRBD2 matching over 10 bases. Germline values: CDR1 SGHTA, CDR2 FQGTGA. This CDR3 contains 15 residues. Trimming removed 5 bases from V and 7 bases from J; junction bases left unmatched: 7. CDR3 loop: CASSPSGGRVGELFF. The CDR3 DNA follows: TGTGCCAGCAGCCCTAGCGGGGGACGTGTCGGGGAGCTGTTTTTT. The full variable domain, with the rest looked up from reference TRBV7-3 and TRBJ2-2, is GAGVSQTPSNKVTEKGKYVELRCDPISGHTALYWYRQSLGQGPEFLIYFQGTGAADDSGLPNDRFFAVRPEGSVSTLKIQRTERGDSAVYLCASSPSGGRVGELFFGEGSRLTVL.

In its sample, this clonotype was seen many times. This rearrangement joins TRBV12-3 or TRBV12-4 to TRBJ2-1; the D is unclear. V lost 6 bases and J lost 7, with 7 bases in between. This CDR3 is built from 11 residues. CDR3 bases: TGTGCCAGCAGCCCCGCGAATGAGCAGTTCTTC. Translated: CASSPANEQFF.